Below, 10 T cell receptor beta chains from the same sample are listed, as sequenced in a study of blood T cell repertoires in COVID-19. Produced via immunoSEQ multiplex PCR; TCRdb's table is partial and in-frame only. The sample lists tens of thousands of clones, about 88% seen once, with 4.9% in the top ten. The sequenced material came from peripheral blood. The receptors stem from a woman aged 45-65 years with active COVID-19.

The chain couples TRBV30 to TRBJ2-1; D may be TRBD2 (6 bases). This CDR3 comprises 13 residues. The germline CDR1 and CDR2 sequences are GTSNPN and SVGIG (reference sequence). V dropped 1 base and J dropped 7 bases, with 11 bases sitting between them. The CDR3 spells CAWSGGKGNEQFF. CDR3 in DNA: TGTGCCTGGAGTGGCGGGAAAGGGAATGAGCAGTTCTTC.

DNA for the CDR3: TGTGCCACCGGGACAGGGAGTACTGAAGCTTTCTTT. It encodes CATGTGSTEAFF. This rearrangement joins TRBV15 to TRBJ1-1; 9 nucleotides agree with TRBD1. CDR3 length: 12 amino acids. Germline V gene sequence: CDR1 LNHNV, CDR2 YYDKDF (reference sequence). V trimming: 8 bases; J trimming: 5 bases; junction bases outside the gene matches: 3.

The rearrangement uses TRBV5-6 and TRBJ2-4; 10 bases are a match to TRBD1. CDR1 is SGHDT and CDR2 is YYEEEE in the germline V gene. The CDR3 extends over 15 amino acids. V was clipped by 2 bases and J by 5 bases; unmatched bases: 4. CDR3 DNA: TGTGCCAGCAGCTTAGACAGGGGGCATGAAAACATTCAGTACTTC. Translated: CASSLDRGHENIQYF.

The chain links TRBV18 to TRBJ2-1; possibly TRBD2 for D (6 bases). The germline V gene encodes CDR1 KGHSH and CDR2 LQKENI. Trimming removed 2 bases from V and 0 bases from J, with 11 bases in between. The CDR3 is 16 amino acids. The CDR3: CASSPGLAVSYNEQFF. CDR3 coding DNA: TGTGCCAGCTCACCAGGATTAGCGGTCTCCTACAATGAGCAGTTCTTC. Full variable domain (missing parts from reference TRBV18 and TRBJ2-1): NAGVMQNPRHLVRRRGQEARLRCSPMKGHSHVYWYRQLPEEGLKFMVYLQKENIIDESGMPKERFSAEFPKEGPSILRIQQVVRGDSAAYFCASSPGLAVSYNEQFFGPGTRLTVL.

This chain joins TRBV5-1 and TRBJ2-7, with 14 bases that match TRBD2. The CDR3 extends over 19 amino acids. Germline V gene data show CDR1 as SGHRS and CDR2 as YFSETQ. Trimming at V came to 2 bases and at J to 2 bases, leaving 12 bases not matched to a gene. CDR3 sequence: CASSFTGTGLAGGTYEQYF. CDR3 nucleotide sequence: TGCGCCAGCAGCTTTACTGGGACTGGACTAGCGGGAGGTACCTACGAGCAGTACTTC.

V gene TRBV5-1 combines with J gene TRBJ2-2, with 10 positions matching TRBD2. Per the germline V gene, CDR1 is SGHRS and CDR2 is YFSETQ. The length of the CDR3 is 16 residues. With 1 base clipped from V and 5 bases from J, the junction kept 5 bases outside the gene matches. Here the CDR3 DNA reads TGCGCCAGCAGCTTGCCAGCGGGAGGGTGGACCGGGGAGCTGTTTTTT. It translates to CASSLPAGGWTGELFF.

DNA for the CDR3: TGTGCCAGCAGTTACGGCGGGAGGGCCGGAGAGACCCAGTACTTC. Translating it yields CASSYGGRAGETQYF. The chain carries TRBV6-2 or TRBV6-3 and TRBJ2-5, with 9 bases that match TRBD2. The CDR3 sequence is 15 residues long. After removal of 2 bases from V and 4 bases from J, the junction contained 5 bases not matched to a gene. The germline V gene encodes CDR1 MNHEY and CDR2 SVGEGT.

This clone appeared a few times. The chain is built from TRBV6-5 and TRBJ1-5; tentatively, D is TRBD1 (6 bases). The V gene lost 0 bases and the J gene lost 7 bases, with 10 bases spanning the gap. The CDR3 sequence is 14 residues long. The germline gives CDR1 MNHEY, CDR2 SVGAGI. The CDR3 loop reads CASSYSQGYQPQHF. CDR3 coding DNA: TGTGCCAGCAGTTACTCTCAGGGGTACCAGCCCCAGCATTTT.

The V and J genes are TRBV7-9 and TRBJ1-5, with 8 positions matching TRBD1. Trimming removed 5 bases from V and 6 bases from J; junction bases left unmatched: 6. The CDR3 has 14 residues. CDR1 is SEHNR and CDR2 is FQNEAQ in the germline V gene (reference sequence). The CDR3 DNA reads as TGTGCCAGCAGCCTACAGGGGGACACTCAGCCCCAGCATTTT. Amino acids: CASSLQGDTQPQHF.

The chain recombines TRBV2 with TRBJ1-1, with D unclear. The CDR3 is made up of 14 amino acids. CDR1 SNHLY and CDR2 FYNNEI come from the germline V gene. The V end lost 7 bases, the J end lost 0 bases, and 12 bases lay between the germline ends. The CDR3 protein is CASMGAIMNTEAFF. The CDR3 bases are TGTGCCAGCATGGGAGCTATTATGAACACTGAAGCTTTCTTT.